This T cell receptor (beta chain) was sequenced in a study of control samples from healthy donors and cancer patients. Germline loops: CDR1 MNHEY, CDR2 SVGAGI. V lost 2 bases to trimming and J lost 5 bases; unmatched junction nucleotides: 7. The length of the CDR3 is 16 residues. Only in-frame clones appear in the TCRdb table, and some are missing; sequencing was by immunoSEQ multiplex PCR. The sample has 98,000 or so clones, 70% to 80% seen once. The sequenced material came from blood. V usage is TRBV6-5 and J usage is TRBJ1-2, with 11 bases aligning to TRBD1. The TCR sequence derives from a woman aged 25 to 45 in good health. This CDR3 is CASSYVRTGGGYGYTF. The CDR3 DNA follows: TGTGCCAGCAGTTACGTTCGGACAGGGGGCGGTTATGGCTACACCTTC.